This T cell receptor (beta chain) is from a study of T cell changes during pregnancy in multiple sclerosis. Measured with immunoSEQ multiplex PCR; TCRdb has only the in-frame clones, and not every one. The sample has about 22,000 clones; about 89% are singletons. This TCR came from a female donor in good health, enrolled as a control in a pregnancy study. Source: CD4+ T cells from peripheral blood mononuclear cells, taken after pregnancy.

As DNA, the CDR3 is TGCAGTGCTAGAGCAACTTACGAGCAGTACTTC. Translated: CSARATYEQYF. V gene TRBV20-1 combines with J gene TRBJ2-7, with no clear D. The germline V gene encodes CDR1 DFQATT and CDR2 SNEGSKA (reference sequence). The CDR3 is 11 residues long. Trimming cost V 1 base and J 4 bases, with 5 bases left between them.